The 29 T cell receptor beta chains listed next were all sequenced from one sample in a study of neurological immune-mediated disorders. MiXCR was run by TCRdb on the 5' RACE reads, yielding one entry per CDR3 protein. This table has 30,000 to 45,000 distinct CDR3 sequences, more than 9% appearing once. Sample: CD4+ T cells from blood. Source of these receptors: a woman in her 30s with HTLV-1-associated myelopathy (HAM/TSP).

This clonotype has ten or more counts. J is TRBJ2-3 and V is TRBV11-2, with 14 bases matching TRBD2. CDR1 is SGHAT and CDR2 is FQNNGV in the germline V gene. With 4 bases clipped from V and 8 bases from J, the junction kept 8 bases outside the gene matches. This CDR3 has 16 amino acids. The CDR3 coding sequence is TGTGCCAGCAGCTCCCAGACTAGCGGGGGGGCGGGTACGCAGTATTTT. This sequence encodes CASSSQTSGGAGTQYF.

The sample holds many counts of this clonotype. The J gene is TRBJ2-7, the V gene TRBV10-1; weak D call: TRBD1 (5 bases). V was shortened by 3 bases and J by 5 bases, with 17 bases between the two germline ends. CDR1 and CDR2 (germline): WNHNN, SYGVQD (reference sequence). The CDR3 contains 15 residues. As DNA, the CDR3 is TGCGCCAGCAGTGAACAGGCGACCGGCATCCACGAGCAGTACTTC. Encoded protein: CASSEQATGIHEQYF.

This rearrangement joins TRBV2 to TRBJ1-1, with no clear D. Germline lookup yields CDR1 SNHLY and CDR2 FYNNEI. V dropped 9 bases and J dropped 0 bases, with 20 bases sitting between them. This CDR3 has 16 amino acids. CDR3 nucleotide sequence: TGTGCCAGTAGCGATACCTGGAGACGGGTGAACACTGAAGCTTTCTTT. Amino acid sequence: CASSDTWRRVNTEAFF. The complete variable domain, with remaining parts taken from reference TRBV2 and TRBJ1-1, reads EPEVTQTPSHQVTQMGQEVILRCVPISNHLYFYWYRQILGQKVEFLVSFYNNEISEKSEIFDDQFSVERPDGSNFTLKIRSTKLEDSAMYFCASSDTWRRVNTEAFFGQGTRLTVV.

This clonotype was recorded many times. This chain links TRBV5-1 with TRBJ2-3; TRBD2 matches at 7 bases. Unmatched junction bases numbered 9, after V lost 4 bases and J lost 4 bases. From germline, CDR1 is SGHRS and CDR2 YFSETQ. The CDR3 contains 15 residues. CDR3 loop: CASSAGQRGSDTQYF. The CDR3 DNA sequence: TGCGCCAGCAGCGCGGGCCAGCGGGGCTCAGATACGCAGTATTTT.

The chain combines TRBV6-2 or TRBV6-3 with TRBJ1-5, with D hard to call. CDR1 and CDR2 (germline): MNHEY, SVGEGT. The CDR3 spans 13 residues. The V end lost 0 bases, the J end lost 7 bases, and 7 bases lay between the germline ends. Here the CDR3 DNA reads TGTGCCAGCAGTTACTCGATTGGACAGCCCCAGCATTTT. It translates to CASSYSIGQPQHF.

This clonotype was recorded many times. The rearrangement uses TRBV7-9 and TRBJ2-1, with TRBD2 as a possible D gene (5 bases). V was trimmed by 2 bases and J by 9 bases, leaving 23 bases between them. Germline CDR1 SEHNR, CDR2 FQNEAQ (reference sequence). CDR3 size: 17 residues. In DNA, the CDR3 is TGTGCCAGCAGCTTAAAACGGCCGCGGCAGAGAGAGGGTGAGCAGTTCTTC. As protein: CASSLKRPRQREGEQFF. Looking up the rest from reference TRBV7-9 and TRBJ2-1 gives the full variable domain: DTGVSQNPRHKITKRGQNVTFRCDPISEHNRLYWYRQTLGQGPEFLTYFQNEAQLEKSRLLSDRFSAERPKGSFSTLEIQRTEQGDSAMYLCASSLKRPRQREGEQFFGPGTRLTVL.

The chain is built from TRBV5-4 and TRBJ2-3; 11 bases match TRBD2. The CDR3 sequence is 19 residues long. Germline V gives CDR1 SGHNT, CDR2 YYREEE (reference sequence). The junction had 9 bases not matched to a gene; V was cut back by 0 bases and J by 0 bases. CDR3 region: CASSLALLAGGHSTDTQYF. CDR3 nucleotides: TGTGCCAGCAGCTTGGCGCTGCTAGCGGGGGGTCACAGCACAGATACGCAGTATTTT.

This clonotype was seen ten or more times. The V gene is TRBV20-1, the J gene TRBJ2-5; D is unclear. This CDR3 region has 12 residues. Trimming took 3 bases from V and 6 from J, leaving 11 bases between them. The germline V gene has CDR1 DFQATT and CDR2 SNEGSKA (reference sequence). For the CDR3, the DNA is TGCAGTGCTAGGCAGAGAGTAAAGACCCAGTACTTC. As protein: CSARQRVKTQYF.

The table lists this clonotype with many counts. Here the CDR3 DNA reads TGTGCCAGCAGCCGATTAACAGGGGGAGATGGCTACACCTTC. Translated: CASSRLTGGDGYTF. The chain carries TRBV14 and TRBJ1-2; 8 bases agree with TRBD1. This CDR3 has 14 residues. The trim removed 4 bases at V and 6 bases at J, leaving 7 bases unmatched. Per germline, CDR1 SGHDN and CDR2 FVKESK.

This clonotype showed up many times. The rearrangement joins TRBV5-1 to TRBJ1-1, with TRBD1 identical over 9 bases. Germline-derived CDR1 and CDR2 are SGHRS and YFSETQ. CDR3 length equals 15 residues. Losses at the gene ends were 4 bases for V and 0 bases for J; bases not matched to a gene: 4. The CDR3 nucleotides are TGCGCCAGCAGCGGGGGACAGGGCATGAACACTGAAGCTTTCTTT. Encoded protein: CASSGGQGMNTEAFF.

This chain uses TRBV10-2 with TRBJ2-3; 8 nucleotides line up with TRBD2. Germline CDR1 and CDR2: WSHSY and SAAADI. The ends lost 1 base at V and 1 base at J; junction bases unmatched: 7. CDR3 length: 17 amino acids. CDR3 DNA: TGCGCCAGCAGTGAGTGGCGGGGGGTCCTCGGCACAGATACGCAGTATTTT. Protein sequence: CASSEWRGVLGTDTQYF.

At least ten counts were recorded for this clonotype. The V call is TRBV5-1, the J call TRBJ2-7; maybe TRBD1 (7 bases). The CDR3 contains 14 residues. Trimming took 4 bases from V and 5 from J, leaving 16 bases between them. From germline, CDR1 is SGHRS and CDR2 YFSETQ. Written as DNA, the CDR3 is TGCGCCAGCAGCCCGGCGGGACAGATAAACGAGCAGTACTTC. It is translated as CASSPAGQINEQYF.

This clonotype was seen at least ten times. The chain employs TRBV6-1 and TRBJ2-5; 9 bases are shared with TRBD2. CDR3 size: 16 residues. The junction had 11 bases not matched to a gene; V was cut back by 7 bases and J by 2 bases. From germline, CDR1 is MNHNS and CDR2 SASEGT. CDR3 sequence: CASTRRSGGTQETQYF. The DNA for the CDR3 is TGTGCCAGCACTAGGAGGAGCGGGGGGACTCAAGAGACCCAGTACTTC.

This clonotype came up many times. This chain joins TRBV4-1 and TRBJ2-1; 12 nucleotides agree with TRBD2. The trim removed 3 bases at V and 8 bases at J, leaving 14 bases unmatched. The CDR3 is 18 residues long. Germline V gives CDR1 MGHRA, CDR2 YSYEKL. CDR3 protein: CASSQGLAGPIRGDEQFF. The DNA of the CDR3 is TGCGCCAGCAGCCAGGGACTAGCGGGTCCTATCCGCGGGGATGAGCAGTTCTTC.

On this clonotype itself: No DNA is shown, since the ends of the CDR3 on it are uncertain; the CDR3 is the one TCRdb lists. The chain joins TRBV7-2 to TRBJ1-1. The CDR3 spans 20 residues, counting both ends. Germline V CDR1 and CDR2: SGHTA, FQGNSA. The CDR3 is CASSFYICSARDLPRIEAFF.

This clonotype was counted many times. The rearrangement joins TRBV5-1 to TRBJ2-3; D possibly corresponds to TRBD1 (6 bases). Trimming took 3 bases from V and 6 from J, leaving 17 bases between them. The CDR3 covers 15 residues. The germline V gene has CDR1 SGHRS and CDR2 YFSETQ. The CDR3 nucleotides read TGCGCCAGCAGCTATACCTCACAGGGATCGGATACGCAGTATTTT. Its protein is CASSYTSQGSDTQYF.

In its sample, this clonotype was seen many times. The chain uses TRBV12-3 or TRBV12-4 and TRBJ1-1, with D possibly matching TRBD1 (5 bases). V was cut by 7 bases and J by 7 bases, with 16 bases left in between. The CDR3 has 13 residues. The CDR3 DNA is TGTGCCAGCAACCGACAGCGAACAGGTGAAGCTTTCTTT. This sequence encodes CASNRQRTGEAFF.

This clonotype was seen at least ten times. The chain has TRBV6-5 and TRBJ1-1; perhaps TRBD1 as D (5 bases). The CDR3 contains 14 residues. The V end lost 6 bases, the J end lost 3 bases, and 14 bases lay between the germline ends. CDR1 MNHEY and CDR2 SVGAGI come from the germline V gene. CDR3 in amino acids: CASRGETVHTEAFF. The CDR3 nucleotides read TGTGCCAGCAGGGGGGAGACAGTCCACACTGAAGCTTTCTTT.

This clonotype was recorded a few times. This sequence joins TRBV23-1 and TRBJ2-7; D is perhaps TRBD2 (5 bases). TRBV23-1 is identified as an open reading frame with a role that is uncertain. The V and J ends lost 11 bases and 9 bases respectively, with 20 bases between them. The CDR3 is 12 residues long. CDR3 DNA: TGCGCCCCCACAAAGCCCGTCGGGGTGCAGTACTTC. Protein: CAPTKPVGVQYF.

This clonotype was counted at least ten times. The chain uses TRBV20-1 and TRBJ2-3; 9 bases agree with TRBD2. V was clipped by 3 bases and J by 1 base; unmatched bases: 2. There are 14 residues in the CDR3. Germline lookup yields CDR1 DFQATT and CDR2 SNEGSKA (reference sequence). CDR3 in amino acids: CSARVAGGTDTQYF. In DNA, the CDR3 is TGCAGTGCTAGGGTAGCGGGGGGCACAGATACGCAGTATTTT.

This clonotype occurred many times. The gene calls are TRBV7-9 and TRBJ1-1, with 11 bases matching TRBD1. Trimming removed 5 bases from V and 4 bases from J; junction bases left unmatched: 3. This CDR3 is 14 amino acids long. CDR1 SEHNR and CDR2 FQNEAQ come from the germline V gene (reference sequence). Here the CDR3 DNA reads TGTGCCAGCAGCCGGACAGGGGGCTTCACTGAAGCTTTCTTT. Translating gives CASSRTGGFTEAFF.

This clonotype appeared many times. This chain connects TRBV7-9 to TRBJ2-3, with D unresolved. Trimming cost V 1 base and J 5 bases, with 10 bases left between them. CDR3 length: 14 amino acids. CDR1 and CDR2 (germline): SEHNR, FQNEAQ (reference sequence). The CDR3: CASSLGYLGDTQYF. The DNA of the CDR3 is TGTGCCAGCAGCTTAGGCTATTTAGGAGATACGCAGTATTTT.

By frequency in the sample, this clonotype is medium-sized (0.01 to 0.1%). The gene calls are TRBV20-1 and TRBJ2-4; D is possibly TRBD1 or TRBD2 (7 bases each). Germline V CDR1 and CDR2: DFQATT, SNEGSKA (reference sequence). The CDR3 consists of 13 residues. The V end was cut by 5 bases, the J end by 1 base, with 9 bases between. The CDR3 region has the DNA TGCAGTGCTCAGGGGGGGGCCAAAAACATTCAGTACTTC. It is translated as CSAQGGAKNIQYF.

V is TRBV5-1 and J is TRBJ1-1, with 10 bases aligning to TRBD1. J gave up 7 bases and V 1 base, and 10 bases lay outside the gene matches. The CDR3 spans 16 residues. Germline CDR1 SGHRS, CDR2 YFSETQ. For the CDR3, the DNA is TGCGCCAGCAGCTTGCGGACAGGGGGAATCGGTGGTGAAGCTTTCTTT. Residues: CASSLRTGGIGGEAFF.

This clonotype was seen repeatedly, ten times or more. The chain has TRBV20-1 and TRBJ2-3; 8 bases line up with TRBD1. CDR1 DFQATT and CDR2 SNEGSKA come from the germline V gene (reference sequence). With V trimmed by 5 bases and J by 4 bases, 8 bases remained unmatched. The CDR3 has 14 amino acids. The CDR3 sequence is CSADGQGSADTQYF. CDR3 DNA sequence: TGCAGTGCTGATGGACAGGGAAGCGCAGATACGCAGTATTTT.

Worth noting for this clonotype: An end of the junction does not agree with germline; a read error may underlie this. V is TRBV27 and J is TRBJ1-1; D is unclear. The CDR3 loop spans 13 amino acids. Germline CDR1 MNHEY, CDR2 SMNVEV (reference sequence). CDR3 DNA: TGTGTCAGCAGTTTATCGATCGGTGGTGAAGCTTTCTTT. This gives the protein CVSSLSIGGEAFF.

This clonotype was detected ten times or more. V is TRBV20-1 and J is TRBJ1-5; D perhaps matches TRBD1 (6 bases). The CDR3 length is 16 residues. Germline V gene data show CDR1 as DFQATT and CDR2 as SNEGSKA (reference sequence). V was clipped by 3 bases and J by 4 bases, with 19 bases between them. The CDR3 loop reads CSASLVWGQGNQPQHF. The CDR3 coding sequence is TGCAGTGCTAGTCTGGTATGGGGGCAGGGGAATCAGCCCCAGCATTTT.

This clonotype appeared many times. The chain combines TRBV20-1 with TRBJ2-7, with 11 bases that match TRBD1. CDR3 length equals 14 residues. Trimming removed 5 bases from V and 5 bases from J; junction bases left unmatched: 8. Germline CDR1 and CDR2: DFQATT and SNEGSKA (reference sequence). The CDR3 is CSAVWGQGVNEQYF. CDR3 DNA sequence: TGCAGTGCTGTATGGGGACAGGGGGTCAACGAGCAGTACTTC.

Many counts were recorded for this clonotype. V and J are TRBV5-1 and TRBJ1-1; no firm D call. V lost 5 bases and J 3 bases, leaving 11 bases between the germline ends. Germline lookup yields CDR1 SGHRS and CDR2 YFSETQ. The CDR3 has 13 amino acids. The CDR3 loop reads CASSSRTDTEAFF. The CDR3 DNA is TGCGCCAGCAGTTCCCGGACCGACACTGAAGCTTTCTTT.